This passage covers 2 T cell receptor beta chains from one sample sequenced in a study of CXCR3-negative and CXCR3-positive naive CD8 T cells (dated 2019 in TCRdb). Here is what the overall study found, with its caveats: TRB CDR3s from CXCR3-positive naive cells showed higher hydrophobicity (lower Kidera factor 4), lower energy, and higher strength and volume indices than CXCR3-negative naive cells.

Their target antigens are unknown. Sequencing used a NextSeq 550. The Human TCR Profiling Kit (MiLaboratory) was used to make UMI-labeled 5' RACE TRB cDNA libraries. Following TCRdb reprocessing, every CDR3 protein sequence forms one entry, and DNA is not provided. This sample's table has entries for 80,000 to 100,000 distinct CDR3 sequences. Less than 1% of the sample is in the top ten clones. What was sequenced was naive CXCR3+ CD8+ T cells from blood. In the paper's terms, the cell subset or site label means: CD45RO-CCR7+CD27+CD95- naive CD8+ T cells expressing CXCR3 (TNR3+). The receptors stem from a human donor in good health. Some clones in this sample may be carry-over from other donors' samples.

The chain recombines TRBV7-9 with TRBJ2-7. CDR1 is SEHNR and CDR2 is FQNEAQ in the germline V gene (reference sequence). CDR3 length: 14 amino acids. The CDR3 spells CASSPLAGVYEQYF.

This chain joins TRBV4-1 and TRBJ2-2; TCRdb lists TRBD2, though no DNA is available to test this call. From germline, CDR1 is MGHRA and CDR2 YSYEKL. The CDR3 is 15 amino acids. The CDR3 loop reads CASSQDTSDGRELFF.